The T cell receptor (beta chain) under discussion was sequenced for a study of blood T cell repertoires in COVID-19. Study information: Sample material is recorded as cDNA or gDNA derived from T cells, B-cell-depleted T cells, or PBMCs.

Measured with immunoSEQ multiplex PCR; TCRdb has only the in-frame clones, and not every one. The sample includes around 40,000 clones, 85% to 90% of them seen just once. Germline values: CDR1 SNHLY, CDR2 FYNNEI. V lost 7 bases and J lost 1, with 13 bases in between. The CDR3 extends over 14 amino acids. Those enrolled in Seattle joined during active infection and were followed longitudinally afterward. The material sequenced was peripheral blood. V usage is TRBV2 and J usage is TRBJ1-2, with a weak D call TRBD1 (5 bases). The TCR sequence derives from a man aged 40-50 years with COVID-19, enrolled during active disease. CDR3 coding DNA: TGTGCCAGCACCGATCGGAGGGGTAACTATGGCTACACCTTC. Encoded protein: CASTDRRGNYGYTF.